Listed here are 22 T cell receptor beta chains from one sample, sequenced in a study of CXCR3-negative and CXCR3-positive naive CD8 T cells. TRB cDNA was prepared as libraries by UMI-labeled 5' RACE. After re-calling the 5' RACE reads, TCRdb lists one entry per CDR3 protein, DNA absent. Recorded for this sample: about 26,000 distinct CDR3 sequences. Sequencing input: naive CXCR3- CD8+ T cells from blood. Subset indicated: CD45RO-CCR7+CD27+CD95- naive CD8+ T cells lacking CXCR3 (TNR3-). The source of these receptors is a human donor in good health. Some clones in this sample may be carry-over from other donors' samples.

The rearrangement joins TRBV4-2 to TRBJ2-1. The length of the CDR3 is 15 residues. Germline CDR1 LGHNA, CDR2 YNFKEQ. The CDR3 is CASSQTASSYNEQFF.

The CDR3 loop is CASSFARSNEQFF. The chain is built from TRBV5-5 and TRBJ2-1. The CDR3 has 13 residues. CDR1 is SGHKS, CDR2 YYEKEE, per germline (reference sequence).

V and J are TRBV7-2 and TRBJ2-1. The CDR3 is made up of 17 amino acids. Germline V gene lookup returns CDR1 SGHTA and CDR2 FQGNSA. CDR3 sequence reads: CASSLVPPGELYNEQFF.

The chain carries TRBV10-3 and TRBJ1-3; TCRdb picks TRBD1, but there is no DNA to check that call. Germline V gene data show CDR1 as ENHRY and CDR2 as SYGVKD. The CDR3 length is 16 residues. CDR3 sequence reads: CAISAGTADSGNTIYF.

The J gene is TRBJ1-1, the V gene TRBV28. The length of the CDR3 is 11 residues. Germline V CDR1 and CDR2: MDHEN, SYDVKM. Here the CDR3 reads CASSFPTEAFF.

The rearrangement links TRBV29-1 to TRBJ2-1. CDR3 size: 12 residues. Germline values: CDR1 SQVTM, CDR2 ANQGSEA. CDR3 region: CSVGAEYNEQFF.

J is TRBJ2-1 and V is TRBV14; TCRdb returns TRBD1, unconfirmable since there is no DNA. The CDR3 contains 14 residues. Germline CDR1 reads SGHDN; CDR2 reads FVKESK. The CDR3 reads CASRRTGTYNEQFF.

The gene calls are TRBV20-1 and TRBJ2-3. CDR3 length equals 11 residues. From germline, CDR1 is DFQATT and CDR2 SNEGSKA (reference sequence). Here the CDR3 reads CSARTDDTQYF.

The chain recombines TRBV7-8 with TRBJ2-7; no DNA is available, so the TRBD1 call from TCRdb remains unchecked. In germline, CDR1 is SGHVS, CDR2 FQNEAQ. The CDR3 is 14 residues long. CDR3 amino acids: CASSAWDSPYEQYF.

This clonotype is medium-sized by frequency. The V and J genes are TRBV4-3 and TRBJ1-2; TCRdb reports TRBD1, a call that lacks DNA to check it against. CDR1 is LGHNA, CDR2 YSLEER, per germline. This CDR3 contains 16 residues. Here the CDR3 reads CASSQDRRGPGYGYTF.

The V call is TRBV6-5, the J call TRBJ2-3. CDR3 length: 14 amino acids. The germline gives CDR1 MNHEY, CDR2 SVGAGI. CDR3: CASSYGTPTDTQYF.

CDR3 protein: CASSLGSGSWNEQFF. V gene TRBV7-2 combines with J gene TRBJ2-1; the D call from TCRdb, TRBD2, cannot be confirmed without DNA. The CDR3 consists of 15 residues. Germline V gives CDR1 SGHTA, CDR2 FQGNSA.

The genes are TRBV27 and TRBJ2-2; as DNA is missing, the TRBD1 call by TCRdb cannot be tested. CDR3 length equals 14 residues. Germline lookup yields CDR1 MNHEY and CDR2 SMNVEV (reference sequence). CDR3 sequence reads: CASRRDTITGELFF.

CDR3 protein: CASSSRDATYEQYF. J is TRBJ2-7 and V is TRBV28; no DNA is available, so the TRBD1 call from TCRdb remains unchecked. Germline V lookup: CDR1 MDHEN, CDR2 SYDVKM. The CDR3 loop spans 14 amino acids.

The chain combines TRBV4-3 with TRBJ1-1; the D gene TCRdb calls, TRBD1, cannot be checked with no DNA. Germline loops: CDR1 LGHNA, CDR2 YSLEER. The CDR3 spans 13 residues. CDR3 sequence: CASTLTENTEAFF.

This chain joins TRBV25-1 and TRBJ2-7. Germline CDR1 and CDR2: MGHDK and SYGVNS. This CDR3 region has 14 residues. The CDR3: CASTLGGSSYEQYF.

The chain couples TRBV7-2 to TRBJ2-7. The CDR3 has 12 residues. Germline V lookup: CDR1 SGHTA, CDR2 FQGNSA. The CDR3 is CASIYLDGEQYF.

The J gene is TRBJ1-2, the V gene TRBV5-5; the TCRdb call, TRBD1, lacks DNA for checking. This CDR3 contains 14 residues. Germline-derived CDR1 and CDR2 are SGHKS and YYEKEE (reference sequence). The CDR3 loop reads CASSYQTGKYGYTF.

This CDR3 reads CSVVRQGAGDTQYF. V is TRBV29-1 and J is TRBJ2-3; the TCRdb D gene call, TRBD1, has no DNA to confirm it. The germline CDR1 and CDR2 sequences are SQVTM and ANQGSEA. The CDR3 sequence is 14 residues long.

V usage is TRBV7-2 and J usage is TRBJ2-5; TCRdb's D call, TRBD2, is unchecked because there is no DNA. This CDR3 has 17 residues. Germline V lookup: CDR1 SGHTA, CDR2 FQGNSA. The CDR3 loop reads CASSQGLAGITKETQYF.

The CDR3 region is CSVGGRTESTDTQYF. The rearrangement joins TRBV29-1 to TRBJ2-3; TCRdb selects TRBD1, and the lack of DNA leaves this call unchecked. The CDR3 is 15 amino acids. CDR1 is SQVTM, CDR2 ANQGSEA, per germline.

The genes are TRBV21-1 and TRBJ2-3. TRBV21-1 is a pseudogene segment. The CDR3 has 13 amino acids. This CDR3 is CASSKSGPDTQYF.